The entry that follows covers one T cell receptor beta chain sequence. The record originates from a study of CD8 T cells in Susac syndrome. It was with random hexamers that about 0.45 to 1 ug RNA was reverse transcribed. TCRdb processed the immunoSEQ multiplex PCR reads anew with MiXCR; each CDR3 protein has one entry. The sample lists a few hundred thousand distinct CDR3 sequences, approximately 85% seen once, with roughly 0.11% in the top ten. The length of the CDR3 is 12 residues. Trimming shortened V by 0 bases and J by 10 bases, and 4 bases separated the two germline ends. In germline, CDR1 is MNHNY, CDR2 SVGAGI (reference sequence).

The chain uses TRBV6-6 and TRBJ1-6; D uncertain. Input material: CD8+ T cells from PBMCs. The receptor comes from a human donor with multiple sclerosis. The CDR3 region has the DNA TGTGCCAGCAGTTACTCGAGCTCACCCCTCCACTTT. This sequence encodes CASSYSSSPLHF.